The clone carrying this TCR beta chain was counted ten times or more. The antigen is unknown. This record belongs to a study of regulatory T cells in long-lasting Graves disease. Turning to the study itself: Antithyroid drug intake by newly diagnosed Graves' patients had lasted under 3 months. General study points: Lower TCR diversity was seen in persistent Graves' patients than in newly diagnosed ones.

Germline loops: CDR1 MNHNS, CDR2 SASEGT. The CDR3 is 14 residues long. Trimming took off 6 bases at V and 3 bases at J, with 14 bases between the two ends. The time point was: newly diagnosed GD, antithyroid drugs for less than 3 months. Making the TCR library involved RNA that had been extracted from PBMCs. EDTA tubes received about 10 milliliters of collected peripheral blood. The authors built TCR beta libraries using iRepertoire HTBI primers and Arm-PCR of CDR3 regions. As originally analysed: 60 to 65 TRBV and about 15 TRBJ segments were identified across samples. TCRdb processed the multiplex PCR reads anew with MiXCR; each CDR3 protein has one entry. The V and J calls were determined by TCRdb, not by the authors. The table records roughly 380,000 distinct CDR3 sequences, around a sixth of them present only once.

The TCR comes from a female donor with Graves disease. The gene calls are TRBV6-1 and TRBJ1-2; no reliable D call. The input for sequencing was peripheral blood mononuclear cells (PBMCs), taken at new diagnosis, from a patient treated with antithyroid drugs. The CDR3 DNA reads as TGTGCCAGCAGCCCGGGAGGAGACTACTATGGCTACACCTTC. This codes for CASSPGGDYYGYTF.